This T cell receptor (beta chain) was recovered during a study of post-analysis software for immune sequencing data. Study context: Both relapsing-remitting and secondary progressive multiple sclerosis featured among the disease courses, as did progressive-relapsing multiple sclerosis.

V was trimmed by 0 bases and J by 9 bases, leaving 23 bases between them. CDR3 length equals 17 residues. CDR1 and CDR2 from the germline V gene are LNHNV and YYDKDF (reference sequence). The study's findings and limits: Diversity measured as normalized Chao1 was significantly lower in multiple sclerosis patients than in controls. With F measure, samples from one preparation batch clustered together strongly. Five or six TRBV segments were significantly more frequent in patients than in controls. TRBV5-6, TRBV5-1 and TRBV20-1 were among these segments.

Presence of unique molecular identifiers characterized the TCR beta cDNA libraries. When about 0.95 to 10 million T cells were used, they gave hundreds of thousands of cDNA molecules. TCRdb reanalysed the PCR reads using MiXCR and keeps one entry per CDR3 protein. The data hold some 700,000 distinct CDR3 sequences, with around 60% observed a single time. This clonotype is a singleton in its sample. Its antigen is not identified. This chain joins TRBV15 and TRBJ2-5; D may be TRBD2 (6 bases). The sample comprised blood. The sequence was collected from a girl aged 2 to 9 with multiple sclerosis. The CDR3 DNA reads TGTGCCACCAGCAGAGATCAGCTATTGACAGCGCCGGGGGCCCAGTACTTC. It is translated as CATSRDQLLTAPGAQYF.